This TCR beta chain emerged from a study of cytomegalovirus exposure and HLA in healthy donors (dated by TCRdb to 2016 to 2017). General notes on the study: An earlier analysis of around 600 of the donors reported 250 to 300 Gb of sequence data and more than 90 million unique TCR beta sequences from 150 million to 200 million T cells. The study profiled the T cell repertoires of under 850 subjects by immunosequencing and related them to cytomegalovirus serostatus. Every discovery cohort repertoire had been produced on one sequencing platform. High-throughput TCR immunosequencing, statistical association of individual TCRs with disease status, and machine learning were combined to predict cytomegalovirus infection status. An earlier analysis of some 600 of the donors applied high-throughput TCR beta sequencing to assess whether each TCR beta V gene segment acted as functional or pseudogenic. Roughly 310 gigabases of sequencing data and tens of millions of unique TCR sequences were included in an early release covering about 700 HLA-typed donors. On average, roughly 250,000 unique TCR beta nucleotide sequences were sequenced per donor among a few hundred genotyped donors of the cohort, with roughly 18% of those sequences being non-productive. About five DR-DQ haplotypes were handled as single units for association and clustering because linkage in the cohort was strong. HLA typing included class I and class II loci at four-digit resolution. The number of donors typed differed by locus, with about 629-630 for A, B, C, DRB1 and DQB1, roughly 520 for DQA1, about 610 for DPA1, and 472 for DPB1. Rather than drawing on any new phenotypic data, the later analysis identified candidate immune exposures from TCR beta sequences and the way those sequences occurred across donors. Donor age, sex, ethnicity and CMV serostatus were collected together with the repertoire data. Along with the approximately 700-subject first cohort, a separate validation cohort of roughly 110 different subjects was used. The aim of the study was to test whether cataloging public T cell receptors could identify signatures of past pathogen exposure. A later genetic analysis used genome-wide SNP genotypes for about 55% of the 666 donors, treating that subset as a discovery cohort. In a later analysis, previously published TCR beta repertoires from 666 donors were re-analyzed and high-resolution HLA genotyping was added so that TCR occurrence patterns could be studied. Among the roughly 400 genotyped donors, approximately 76% belonged to the genetic ancestry cluster associated with self-reported Caucasian donors. What the work shows at the level of the full study, not this receptor alone: In a later analysis, TCR association rates were found to vary across HLA loci, with the most associated TCRs seen for DRB1 alleles and the fewest for HLA-C alleles. For the cohort, immune exposure information was limited to CMV serostatus. An earlier analysis of approximately 540 of the donors showed that most TCR beta V segments appeared in productive rearrangements either about 87% or about 30% of the time, which broadly matched IMGT annotations. In the study, around 150 TCR beta chains were listed as associated with cytomegalovirus. Most CMV-associated TCR beta chains appeared to be HLA-restricted in a later analysis, and the HLA associations seemed to be driven largely by CMV exposure. In a later genetic analysis, a missense DCLRE1C variant was associated with V-gene and J-gene trimming of TCR beta chains, and the association was replicated in an independent cohort. Because counts were too low, roughly 18 rarely observed V segments, including chromosome 9 orphons, were left out of the earlier analysis of about 620 of the donors. A further reported finding was that TCR beta sequences accurately predicted the HLA-A and HLA-B alleles for most subjects in the first cohort. The classifier was reported to diagnose cytomegalovirus status with high specificity and sensitivity in both the original and validation cohorts. The sequencing pipeline was judged likely to have produced a cluster of highly shared sequence variants as a technical artifact. HLA typing was unavailable for some donors at each locus, so association tests used only the typed subset. Several of the top co-occurrence clusters appeared to be linked to parvovirus B19, influenza, CMV and Epstein-Barr virus, according to a later analysis. Because the 87-base-pair reads could not distinguish some IMGT-functional V segments, including TRBV6-2 and TRBV6-3, those segments were excluded. Correlated functional status among segregating V segments might be attributable to linkage disequilibrium, but an unknown experimental factor could not be ruled out. Assigning TCR associations to individual alleles was difficult when HLA alleles, especially DR and DQ, strongly co-occurred. A later analysis found that HLA-associated TCR beta chains were more clonally expanded and had lower generation probabilities than equally common non-associated chains. Roughly uniform sequencing depth across donors was assumed in presence/absence analyses, although this assumption may not hold. Across donors, most TCR sequences were observed very rarely, whereas some public TCRs were present in many individuals. In a later genetic analysis, fewer N-insertions in productive TCRs were reported among donors in an Asian-associated ancestry cluster than the roughly 700-donor mean. A few of the identified cytomegalovirus-associated TCR beta chains were confirmed in vitro to be specific for cytomegalovirus antigens. This cohort had only TCR beta chains sequenced, and the lack of alpha or paired-chain data limited which features could be detected. According to the authors, the approach could potentially be generalized to other disease states and immunological phenotypes. A later analysis associated around 16,000 TCR beta sequences with specific HLA alleles at a false discovery rate of 0.05.

Note on this clone: It has no known antigen specificity. Base-call qualities are not available, and no considerably larger clone is one nucleotide away.

The cohort consisted of 670 or so healthy bone marrow donors. Cohort members were all nominally healthy when sampled, although unrecorded immune exposures were likely present. The donor tested CMV seronegative and was one of the 352 seronegative cohort members. A peripheral blood sample was collected from each donor, and TCR beta sequencing was performed on peripheral blood mononuclear cells. The Qiagen DNeasy Blood Extraction Kit was used to extract genomic DNA from the blood cell samples. The CDR3 runs 15 residues from the cysteine to the phenylalanine. Left in the record is the CDR3 DNA by itself, 45 bases read in frame from the first base. Taken from the germline V gene (reference sequence), the CDR1 and CDR2 loops are MNHEY and SMNVEV. Trimming removed 6 bases from V and 2 bases from J; the gene matches leave 8 bases unexplained. Library construction relied on the immunoSEQ multiplex PCR assay. The multiplex PCR relied on a mix of 60 forward primers for TCR Vbeta segments and 13 reverse primers for TCR Jbeta segments. The CDR3 region of rearranged TCR beta genes was amplified from genomic DNA with a multiplex PCR assay. On the Illumina HiSeq System, the amplified TCR beta libraries were sequenced as 87-base-pair reads. In the original analysis: Across the 700 or so repertoires, a later analysis counted some 80 million unique TCR beta chains, roughly 11 million of which were shared by at least two donors. Raw reads were error-corrected and collapsed into unique sequences by a nearest-neighbor algorithm in which closely related sequences were merged to remove PCR and sequencing errors. CDR3 sequences were aligned to IMGT reference sequences to assign V, D and J gene segments. For a sequence to be retained, a match of at least six nucleotides to both a V gene segment and a J gene segment was required. A rearrangement was called productive if the CDR3 had no stop codons and remained in frame with V and J, and every other rearrangement was called non-productive. CDR3 was defined by IMGT convention, running from the second conserved V-encoded cysteine to the conserved J-encoded phenylalanine. The earlier analysis of 587 of the donors excluded sequences that lacked an unambiguous match to a single V gene segment. In an earlier analysis of several hundred of the donors, V segments were called functional above 56.7% productive rearrangements and were called segregating when the between-donor standard deviation exceeded 5%. A statistical classification framework was built for diagnosing cytomegalovirus status from the catalog of TCR beta chain sequences. A later analysis assigned V and J genes by comparing TCR nucleotide sequences with IMGT/GENE-DB human TR gene sequences. In a later analysis, CDR3 sequences and most-parsimonious VDJ recombination scenarios were assigned using the TCRdist pipeline. In a later analysis, each TCR beta chain was defined by its CDR3 amino acid sequence together with its V-gene family, and reads lacking a unique V-gene family were excluded. A later analysis removed 500 to 650 highly shared, low-generation-probability nucleotide sequences to deal with suspected cross-contamination and a sequencing artifact. In a later analysis, a clonal expansion index was calculated for each public chain from normalized within-repertoire ranks of inferred template counts. In a later analysis, generation probabilities were computed using a VDJ recombination model fitted to out-of-frame rearrangements, and the results were checked against IGoR. In a later analysis, hypergeometric tests were used to score TCR-TCR, TCR-HLA and TCR-CMV co-occurrence, with a repertoire-size bias correction applied to TCR pairs. To estimate false discovery rates, a later analysis permuted the HLA or CMV assignments 20 times. A later analysis grouped co-occurring TCRs with DBSCAN, adding TCRdist sequence similarity when clustering within HLA-allele-positive subsets. Repertoires with fewer than 30,000 or more than 120,000 public chains, plus five repertoires with anomalous nucleotide sharing, were excluded from co-occurrence clustering. TCRdb obtained this table from immuneACCESS and retained in-frame rearrangements with V and J assigned. These tables miss some clones; where compared with another copy, unresolved V genes account for less than half of the shortfall, and the remainder is unexplained. That table gives V, J and clone size, and the DNA gave D and trimming. The sample records 210,000 or so clones, around 80% of which are singletons. The ten largest clones take up 0.63% of the sample.

Sample: PBMCs. The chain links TRBV27 with TRBJ2-7, and 9 bases in between align with TRBD1. The receptor's source is a man between 18 and 35 years old in good health and CMV-seronegative. The CDR3 region reads CASRLDRGNTYEQYF. The DNA reads as follows: TGTGCCAGCAGACTCGACAGGGGGAACACCTACGAGCAGTACTTC.